This T cell receptor beta chain comes out of a study of beta chain features in type 1 diabetes (dated by TCRdb to about 2018). Regarding the study in general: Mean age, gender distribution, total cell number and subset yield were not different between patients and healthy donors. A total of 90 million to 120 million sorted cells were examined across all samples, and a strong correlation was observed between cell number per subset and RNA yield. The study compared TCRB repertoires of sorted circulating CD4+ T cell subsets between recently diagnosed type 1 diabetes patients and matched healthy donors. Regulatory and stem cell-like memory subsets were isolated from only 8 patients and roughly 8 healthy donors, whereas naive and central memory subsets came from all 30 or so donors. On the study overall, not on this receptor specifically: Only small numbers of individuals were included in the HLA sub-analyses, which left unresolved whether HLA type had any influence on TCRB rearrangement. Type 1 diabetes patients showed a moderate but significant shortening of TCRB CDR3 length in all four CD4+ subsets. Shorter templates might be favored by PCR, yet because patient and control samples were amplified and corrected together, any such skew would affect both groups equally. Fewer insertions and more nucleotide deletions at VDJ recombination sites were observed in patients with type 1 diabetes, implying thymic rearrangement abnormalities. The naive, central memory and regulatory TCRB repertoires appeared to resemble one another more closely among patients than among healthy donors. Because cDNA rather than genomic DNA was sequenced, highly expressing activated cells could have been over-represented, although no difference in activation and CD3 levels was found between groups.

The High Capacity cDNA Reverse Transcription Kit was used to reverse transcribe all of the isolated RNA, meaning that expressed TCRB transcripts were what got sequenced. Deep immunoSEQ sequencing was performed on naive, central memory and regulatory T cell samples, with an average of approximately 4 million total reads per sample. Sorted cells were lysed in RLT buffer and RNA was extracted with DNase-treated RNeasy Micro or Mini kits, depending on cell number. To prevent cross-contamination, each cell subset was processed individually, whereas patient and healthy donor samples were processed jointly. The immunoSEQ multiplex PCR was used to amplify TCRB sequences from cDNA, generating 87-bp fragments that spanned the CDR3 region. The amplicons were sequenced using the Illumina HiSeq platform. Regarding the original processing steps: PCR bias was computationally corrected using synthetic template baselines, reads within Hamming distance 2 were collapsed, and singletons that could not be merged were discarded. By aligning reads against IMGT, V, D and J genes, CDR3 length, and insertions or deletions at six rearrangement sites were assigned. Within each subset, clonotype counts were normalized to sorted cell number, and only after that were true diversity and Gini coefficients computed with the tcR R package. The overlap coefficient, calculated on TCRB nucleotide sequences, was used to measure repertoire sharing. As a proxy for the pre-selection repertoire, out-of-frame TCRB sequences from naive cells were analyzed. Entries here come from immuneACCESS through TCRdb and include only in-frame sequences with V and J called. Some clones fail to appear in such tables; in the studies checked, an unresolved V gene covers under half of the shortfall, and the cause of the remainder is unknown. Clone size and the V and J calls come from that table; the DNA yielded D and trimming. For this sample the table gives over 200,000 clones, of which roughly 10% were detected only once. Together, the top ten hold roughly 0.017% of the sample.

From each donor, a single peripheral blood sample of 100 to 150 mL on average was drawn into heparinised tubes. Naive, central memory, regulatory and stem cell-like memory CD4+ T cells were sorted on a BD FACSAria II using a panel including CD45RO, CCR7, CD25, CD127, CD95 and CD27. Every sorted population had a purity above 95%. PBMCs were isolated right away by Lymphoprep density gradient centrifugation and were stained directly, without culture. So that batch effects would be minimized, each experiment stained and sorted samples in pairs, pairing one healthy donor with one patient. In regard to this clone: The antigen this receptor binds is unknown. Per-base quality was not reported, and no clone a single base away is much larger than it.

The sequenced sample was naive CD4+ T cells from blood. The cell subset or site label, as the study defines it: true naive CD4+ T cells. The receptor was derived from a man aged 25 to 40 with type 1 diabetes.

The nucleotide sequence reads TGTGCCAGCAGTGAGGCGGGGGCTACCTACGAGCAGTACTTC. Its coded protein is CASSEAGATYEQYF. The chain uses TRBV25-1 and TRBJ2-7; TRBD2 is possibly the D segment (7 matching bases). There are 14 amino acids in the CDR3, from cysteine to phenylalanine inclusive. The read is trimmed to its CDR3 DNA, 42 bases read in frame from base 1. In the germline V gene, CDR1 corresponds to MGHDK and CDR2 to SYGVNS. V was cut back by 3 bases and J by 2 bases, leaving a gap of 11 bases between them.